Below, 14 T cell receptor beta chains from the same sample are listed, as sequenced in a study of T cell changes during pregnancy in multiple sclerosis. TCRdb's copy holds only in-frame clones and misses some; the assay was immunoSEQ multiplex PCR. The sample lists some 60,000 clones, 93% occurring once. Sequencing used peripheral blood, obtained after pregnancy. The receptors were gathered from a female donor with multiple sclerosis, enrolled in a pregnancy study.

J is TRBJ2-5 and V is TRBV10-1, with D unclear. The CDR3 runs 15 residues. Trimming took 8 bases from V and 5 from J, leaving 21 bases between them. Germline loops: CDR1 WNHNN, CDR2 SYGVQD (reference sequence). The CDR3 loop is CASLICREKRETQYF. Here the CDR3 DNA reads TGCGCCAGCCTGATTTGCCGCGAGAAACGTGAGACCCAGTACTTC.

The rearrangement joins TRBV11-3 to TRBJ2-3; TRBD2 is a possible D gene (6 bases). Per the germline V gene, CDR1 is SGHNT and CDR2 is YENEEA. V lost 4 bases and J 4 bases, leaving 21 bases between the germline ends. CDR3 length equals 17 residues. The CDR3 protein is CASSSPPGGVVSDTQYF. The CDR3 DNA reads TGTGCCAGCAGCTCCCCCCCCGGGGGAGTAGTCTCAGATACGCAGTATTTT.

V usage is TRBV10-3 and J usage is TRBJ2-3, with TRBD2 as a possible D gene (5 bases). V was clipped by 6 bases and J by 0 bases, with 10 bases between them. CDR3 length: 14 amino acids. Germline lookup yields CDR1 ENHRY and CDR2 SYGVKD. The DNA of the CDR3 is TGTGCCATCAGGGGGAGTTCTAGCACAGATACGCAGTATTTT. Translated, it gives CAIRGSSSTDTQYF.

V gene TRBV9 combines with J gene TRBJ2-1; 7 positions agree with TRBD2. Germline V lookup: CDR1 SGDLS, CDR2 YYNGEE. This CDR3 has 17 amino acids. V gave up 0 bases and J gave up 0 bases; unmatched junction bases: 6. CDR3 protein: CASSVDPSGSSYNEQFF. The CDR3 region has the DNA TGTGCCAGCAGCGTAGATCCTAGCGGAAGCTCCTACAATGAGCAGTTCTTC. Full variable domain (remainder filled in from reference TRBV9 and TRBJ2-1): DSGVTQTPKHLITATGQRVTLRCSPRSGDLSVYWYQQSLDQGLQFLIQYYNGEERAKGNILERFSAQQFPDLHSELNLSSLELGDSALYFCASSVDPSGSSYNEQFFGPGTRLTVL.

The chain carries TRBV28 and TRBJ1-1; D call uncertain. This CDR3 comprises 15 residues. The germline V and J ends were trimmed by 4 bases and 1 base, with 13 bases remaining between them. Per the germline V gene, CDR1 is MDHEN and CDR2 is SYDVKM. CDR3 sequence (DNA): TGTGCCAGCAGTTCCCAGACATGGCGGAACACTGAAGCTTTCTTT. This gives the protein CASSSQTWRNTEAFF.

The chain is built from TRBV7-2 and TRBJ2-1; D call uncertain. The CDR3 runs to 13 residues. Trimming stripped 4 bases from V and 14 bases from J, with 18 bases between. Germline loops: CDR1 SGHTA, CDR2 FQGNSA. CDR3 in amino acids: CASSWPDSPREFF. The CDR3 DNA is TGTGCCAGCAGCTGGCCTGATAGCCCCCGGGAGTTCTTC.

The V gene is TRBV9, the J gene TRBJ1-5, with 7 bases fitting TRBD1. This CDR3 is built from 14 residues. CDR1 is SGDLS and CDR2 is YYNGEE in the germline V gene. Germline trimming cut 2 bases from V and 4 bases from J; bases unmatched to any gene: 3. The CDR3 DNA reads TGTGCCAGCAGCGTTGGGACAGTTAATCAGCCCCAGCATTTT. The encoded protein is CASSVGTVNQPQHF.

The chain joins TRBV15 to TRBJ2-5, with TRBD1 identical over 12 bases. CDR1 is LNHNV, CDR2 YYDKDF, per germline (reference sequence). The CDR3 contains 18 residues. J was trimmed by 5 bases and V by 3 bases; bases with no gene match: 13. DNA for the CDR3: TGTGCCACCAGCAGTGTCGGACCCGGGACAGGGGGCGACGAGACCCAGTACTTC. Protein product: CATSSVGPGTGGDETQYF.

The genes are TRBV7-9 and TRBJ1-1, with D uncertain. This CDR3 is built from 15 residues. The germline V gene has CDR1 SEHNR and CDR2 FQNEAQ (reference sequence). The germline V and J ends were trimmed by 5 bases and 1 base, with 14 bases remaining between them. The CDR3 loop is CASSHEGSENTEAFF. CDR3 DNA sequence: TGTGCCAGCAGCCACGAGGGCAGCGAGAACACTGAAGCTTTCTTT.

The chain combines TRBV29-1 with TRBJ2-7, with 13 bases aligning to TRBD2. Germline V lookup: CDR1 SQVTM, CDR2 ANQGSEA. The ends lost 5 bases at V and 3 bases at J; junction bases unmatched: 1. The CDR3 has 13 residues. CDR3 residues: CSVRTSGSYEQYF. DNA of the CDR3: TGCAGCGTTAGGACTAGCGGGAGCTACGAGCAGTACTTC.

The chain has TRBV7-9 and TRBJ2-1, with a weak D call TRBD2 (6 bases). The V end was cut by 5 bases, the J end by 7 bases, with 15 bases between. Germline V gene sequence: CDR1 SEHNR, CDR2 FQNEAQ (reference sequence). CDR3 length equals 14 residues. CDR3 sequence reads: CASSPDYSRNEQFF. CDR3 nucleotides: TGTGCCAGCAGCCCGGACTATTCTCGTAATGAGCAGTTCTTC.

The chain joins TRBV7-9 to TRBJ2-3; perhaps TRBD2 as D (6 bases). Trimming removed 1 base at V and 6 bases at J, with 14 bases between. This CDR3 region has 15 residues. Germline CDR1 reads SEHNR; CDR2 reads FQNEAQ (reference sequence). Here the CDR3 reads CASSLGTGLRDTQYF. The CDR3, as DNA: TGTGCCAGCAGCTTAGGAACGGGACTTCGGGATACGCAGTATTTT.

The chain recombines TRBV9 with TRBJ2-7; the match to TRBD1 covers 10 bases. Germline lookup yields CDR1 SGDLS and CDR2 YYNGEE. The V segment lost 3 bases and the J segment 6 bases; nucleotides outside the gene matches: 9. The CDR3 is made up of 15 amino acids. The CDR3 here is CASSETGGDSSEQYF. The CDR3 DNA follows: TGTGCCAGCAGCGAGACAGGGGGCGATTCGAGCGAGCAGTACTTC.

This chain uses TRBV29-1 with TRBJ2-2, with unresolved D. The CDR3 runs 11 residues. CDR1 is SQVTM and CDR2 is ANQGSEA in the germline V gene. Trimming removed 4 bases at V and 5 bases at J, with 5 bases between. The CDR3 region has the DNA TGCAGCGTTGGCGATACCGGGGAGCTGTTTTTT. Translated: CSVGDTGELFF.